This T cell receptor (beta chain) comes out of a study of blood T cell repertoires in COVID-19. In the study overall: Sources were T cells, B-cell-depleted T cells, or PBMCs; the material itself was cDNA or gDNA.

In the authors' workflow: For nucleated cells, counts were estimated from reference gene primer amplification. Some clones are missing from TCRdb's copy, which holds only in-frame ones; the method was immunoSEQ multiplex PCR. The V and J calls and clone size come from that table; D and trimming were worked out from the DNA. The data show approximately 82,000 clones, with 85% to 90% seen just once and 1% to 1.5% held by the top ten. Germline V gene sequence: CDR1 SEHNR, CDR2 FQNEAQ (reference sequence). Trimming stripped 5 bases from V and 3 bases from J, with 11 bases between. The CDR3 is 14 residues long. Recruitment covered 20 to 25 US areas and drew participants whose ages spanned roughly 18 to 95 years. Regarding this clone: In the same sample, other DNA sequences code for this CDR3.

The chain combines TRBV7-9 with TRBJ2-1; D might be TRBD1 (6 bases). The specimen sequenced was PBMCs or T cells enriched from blood (not recorded which). This receptor was identified in a woman aged 45 to 65 with acute COVID-19. CDR3 loop: CASSPRTDYNEQFF. In DNA, the CDR3 is TGTGCCAGCAGCCCCCGGACAGACTACAATGAGCAGTTCTTC.